This T cell receptor beta chain came from a study of siplizumab effects on memory and regulatory T cells. This table comes from immunoSEQ multiplex PCR, and its TCRdb copy is limited to in-frame clones, with some not included. Of around 100,000 clones detected, around 94% appear once; the ten largest clones hold roughly 0.3%. Trimming removed 2 bases at V and 8 bases at J, with 9 bases between. Germline V gene sequence: CDR1 GTSNPN, CDR2 SVGIG (reference sequence). There are 11 residues in the CDR3. This clone was detected a few times. This receptor was taken from a human donor in good health. The rearrangement joins TRBV30 to TRBJ1-1; D remains ambiguous. What was sequenced was non-Treg CD4+ T cells sorted from blood. CDR3 coding DNA: TGTGCCTGGAGTCCCACCTGGGAAGCTTTCTTT. This codes for CAWSPTWEAFF.